This T cell receptor beta chain came from a study of blood T cell repertoires in COVID-19. This clone was counted once. The CDR3 runs to 19 residues. V lost 4 bases to trimming and J lost 0 bases; unmatched junction nucleotides: 13. From germline, CDR1 is SEHNR and CDR2 FQNEAQ (reference sequence). TCRdb's copy holds only in-frame clones and misses some; the assay was immunoSEQ multiplex PCR. The sample includes 200,000 to 250,000 clones, 90% of them seen just once. The Seattle patients joined while their infection was active and were tracked longitudinally afterward. The V and J genes are TRBV7-9 and TRBJ2-1; 9 nucleotides match TRBD1. The receptor was isolated from a man younger than 45 with COVID-19, enrolled during active disease. The source material was peripheral blood. CDR3 coding DNA: TGTGCCAGCAGCTCCGGGGGACAGGGAGTTTCCAGCTCCTACAATGAGCAGTTCTTC. This sequence encodes CASSSGGQGVSSSYNEQFF.